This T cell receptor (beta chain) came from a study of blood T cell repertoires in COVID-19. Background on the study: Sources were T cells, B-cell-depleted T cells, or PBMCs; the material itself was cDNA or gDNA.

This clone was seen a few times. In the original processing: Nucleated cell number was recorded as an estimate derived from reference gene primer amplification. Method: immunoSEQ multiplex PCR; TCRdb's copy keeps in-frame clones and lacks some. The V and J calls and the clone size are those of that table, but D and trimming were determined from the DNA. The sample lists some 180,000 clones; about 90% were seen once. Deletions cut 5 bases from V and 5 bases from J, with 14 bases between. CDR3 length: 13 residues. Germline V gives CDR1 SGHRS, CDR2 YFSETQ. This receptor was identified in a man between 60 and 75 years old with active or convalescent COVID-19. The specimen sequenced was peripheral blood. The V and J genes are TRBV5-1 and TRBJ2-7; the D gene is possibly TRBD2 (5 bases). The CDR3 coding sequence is TGCGCCAGCAGAATTGAGGGTGGGAACGAGCAGTACTTC. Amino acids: CASRIEGGNEQYF.